The clone carrying this TCR beta chain was seen a single time. Its specificity is unknown. Sequencing used immunoSEQ multiplex PCR; TCRdb keeps in-frame clones, though not all of them. The sample records about 78,000 clones, about 82% being singletons. This specimen belongs to a study of T cell responses to AZD1222 COVID-19 vaccine. Study context: Analysis merged second doses at about 4 or about 12 weeks. Study-level points and caveats: It was only five to seven AZD1222 recipients who were seropositive at baseline. There were repertoire samples only from the period after the peak T cell response. Donors were chiefly white British, with a greater number of females, and clonal diversity was perhaps underestimated.

CDR3 length equals 13 residues. Trimming pared 8 bases from V and 3 bases from J, leaving 10 bases between. Germline CDR1 LNHDA, CDR2 SQIVND (reference sequence). The TCR was taken from an adult in good health. Sequenced material: peripheral blood, taken on day 0 of AZD1222 vaccination. This rearrangement joins TRBV19 to TRBJ2-2; D unclear. CDR3 sequence (DNA): TGTGCCAGTGGCTTCATTGACACCGGGGAGCTGTTTTTT. It is translated as CASGFIDTGELFF. Combining the CDR3 with reference TRBV19 and TRBJ2-2 gives the whole variable domain DGGITQSPKYLFRKEGQNVTLSCEQNLNHDAMYWYRQDPGQGLRLIYYSQIVNDFQKGDIAEGYSVSREKKESFPLTVTSAQKNPTAFYLCASGFIDTGELFFGEGSRLTVL.